This T cell receptor (beta chain) was sequenced during a study of T cell repertoires in cytomegalovirus infection. Study-level results: Of the TCR beta families, the public ones yielded a cumulative frequency that identified carriers of CMV plus the relevant HLA.

The CDR3 has 14 residues. CDR1 and CDR2 (germline): SGHTA, FQGNSA. V shed 1 base and J shed 7 bases, with 13 bases lying between them. This clonotype was observed many times. Antigen unknown. TCRdb re-called the reads through MiXCR, storing one row per CDR3 protein. The sample yields about 530,000 distinct CDR3 sequences, around a quarter seen once. This TCR was sampled from a human donor in good health (CMV status not recorded). Some clones in this sample may be carry-over from other donors' samples. Sequencing was done on a sample of PBMCs. The rearrangement joins TRBV7-2 to TRBJ1-2, with D maybe TRBD1 (5 bases). DNA of the CDR3: TGTGCCAGCAGCTTAGTTGGGGGGGGGAGTGGCTACACCTTC. Translating gives CASSLVGGGSGYTF.